The clone carrying this T cell receptor (beta chain) was seen more than once but under ten times. V lost 1 base to trimming and J lost 1 base, with 5 bases between them. The CDR3 covers 14 residues. CDR1 and CDR2 from the germline V gene are KGHSH and LQKENI. The Seattle patients, enrolled during active infection, were followed longitudinally. The entry originates in a study of blood T cell repertoires in COVID-19. Study-wide background: PBMCs, B-cell-depleted T cells, or T cells provided the cDNA or gDNA that made up the material.

The assay was immunoSEQ multiplex PCR, and TCRdb's table has in-frame clones only and misses some. This table has 150,000 to 200,000 clones, around nine tenths appearing once. The rearrangement links TRBV18 to TRBJ1-5; possibly TRBD1 for D (5 bases). The sequenced material came from peripheral blood. This clonotype was obtained from an older woman with COVID-19, enrolled during active disease. The CDR3 spells CASSPQGSNQPQHF. The DNA for the CDR3 is TGTGCCAGCTCACCACAGGGGAGCAATCAGCCCCAGCATTTT.